This T cell receptor beta chain was profiled in a study of fetal regulatory T cell absence and autoimmunity. General observations from the study: Pancreas and cord blood did not differ much in TRB family usage.

This clone was detected once. The target antigen is unknown. The table came from immunoSEQ multiplex PCR; TCRdb's copy has only in-frame clones and leaves some out. Among 95,000 to 100,000 clones listed, approximately 75% were seen once. With 4 bases removed from V and 5 bases from J, the gap between germline ends came to 10 bases. The CDR3 has 12 amino acids. Germline V gives CDR1 SGHKS, CDR2 YYEKEE (reference sequence). This sequence joins TRBV5-5 and TRBJ2-7; D gene unclear. Material for sequencing was pancreas tissue. The clonotype originates from a male donor with IPEX syndrome. Here the CDR3 reads CASSPFGDEQYF. The DNA for the CDR3 is TGTGCCAGCAGCCCTTTCGGCGACGAGCAGTACTTC. Complete variable domain (other parts from reference TRBV5-5 and TRBJ2-7): DAGVTQSPTHLIKTRGQQVTLRCSPISGHKSVSWYQQVLGQGPQFIFQYYEKEERGRGNFPDRFSARQFPNYSSELNVNALLLGDSALYLCASSPFGDEQYFGPGTRLTVT.